This T cell receptor beta chain was found in a study of T cell clonotyping in hematopoietic cell transplantation. General study results and limits: After transplant, recipient diversity fell while pathologically expanded clonotypes grew through day 180. Few recipient clonotypes overlapped donors; over 95% were de novo at given depth. No sorting was done, leaving CD4 and CD8 contributions mixed.

Germline loops: CDR1 SGHTA, CDR2 FQGNSA. V trimming: 5 bases; J trimming: 5 bases; junction bases outside the gene matches: 7. There are 15 residues in the CDR3. TCRdb's copy holds only in-frame clones and misses some; the assay was immunoSEQ multiplex PCR. This table has 6,200 or so clones, roughly a third appearing once. In the case of this clone: Its antigen is unidentified.

Blood collection times were about day -28 and days 30, 100, 180 posttransplant. The chain joins TRBV7-2 to TRBJ1-4; the match to TRBD1 covers 8 bases. The receptor's source is a female patient between 55 and 75 years old who had an allogeneic stem cell transplant, so the T cells may come from the graft donor. Some clones in this sample may be carry-over from other donors' samples. The specimen comprised peripheral blood mononuclear cells, sampled 30 days after allogeneic stem cell transplant. CDR3 protein: CASSPNGQGNEKLFF. In nucleotides, the CDR3 is TGTGCCAGCAGCCCTAACGGACAGGGCAATGAAAAACTGTTTTTT.